The present TCR beta chain was sequenced within a study of blood T cell repertoires in COVID-19. Germline-derived CDR1 and CDR2 are SEHNR and FQNEAQ (reference sequence). The CDR3 loop spans 14 amino acids. Comment on this clone: The junction departs from the called germline gene at one end, perhaps through a read error.

TCRdb keeps only in-frame clones here, not all; method: immunoSEQ multiplex PCR. The data show 300,000 to 350,000 clones, roughly 86% seen once. The source is a man aged 30 to 45 with COVID-19, enrolled during active disease. The chain couples TRBV7-9 to TRBJ1-1, with TRBD1 matching over 10 bases. The sequencing input was peripheral blood. The DNA of the CDR3 is TGTGCCAGCAGCTTAGAAGGGACAGGGGCTGAACCTTTCTTT. Amino acid sequence: CASSLEGTGAEPFF.